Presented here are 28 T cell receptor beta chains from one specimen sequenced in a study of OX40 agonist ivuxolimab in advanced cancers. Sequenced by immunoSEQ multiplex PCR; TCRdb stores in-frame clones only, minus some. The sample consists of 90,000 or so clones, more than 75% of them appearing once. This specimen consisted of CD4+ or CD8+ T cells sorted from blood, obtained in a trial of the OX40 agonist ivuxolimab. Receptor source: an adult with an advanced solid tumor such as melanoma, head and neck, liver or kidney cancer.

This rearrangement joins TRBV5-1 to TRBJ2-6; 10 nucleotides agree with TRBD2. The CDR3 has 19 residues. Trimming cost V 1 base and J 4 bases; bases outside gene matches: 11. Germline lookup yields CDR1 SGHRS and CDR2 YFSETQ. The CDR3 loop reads CASSLLLAGLSRGANVLTF. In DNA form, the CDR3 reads TGCGCCAGCAGCTTGTTACTAGCGGGGCTGAGTAGAGGGGCCAACGTCCTGACTTTC.

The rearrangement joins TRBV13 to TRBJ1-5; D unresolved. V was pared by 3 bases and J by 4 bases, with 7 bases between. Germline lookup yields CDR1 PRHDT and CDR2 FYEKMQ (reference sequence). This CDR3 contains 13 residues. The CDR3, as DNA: TGTGCCAGCAGCTTGGGATTAAATCAGCCCCAGCATTTT. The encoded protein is CASSLGLNQPQHF.

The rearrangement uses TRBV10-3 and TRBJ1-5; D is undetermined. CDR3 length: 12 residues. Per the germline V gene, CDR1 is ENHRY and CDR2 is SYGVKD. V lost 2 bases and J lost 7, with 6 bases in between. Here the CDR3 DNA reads TGTGCCATCAGTGAGCCTGACCAGCCCCAGCATTTT. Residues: CAISEPDQPQHF.

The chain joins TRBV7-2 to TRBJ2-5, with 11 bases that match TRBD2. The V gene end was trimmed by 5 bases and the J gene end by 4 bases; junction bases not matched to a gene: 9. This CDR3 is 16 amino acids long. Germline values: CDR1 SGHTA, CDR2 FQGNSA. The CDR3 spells CASSASIGLAGETQYF. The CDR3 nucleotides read TGTGCCAGCAGCGCCTCGATTGGACTAGCGGGAGAGACCCAGTACTTC.

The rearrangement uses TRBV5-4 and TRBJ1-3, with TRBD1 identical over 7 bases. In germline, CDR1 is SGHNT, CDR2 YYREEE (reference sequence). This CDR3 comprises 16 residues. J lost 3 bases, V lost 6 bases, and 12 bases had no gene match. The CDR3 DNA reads TGTGCCAGCACCAGGGGGGGAGGCAGAGGTGGAAACACCATATATTTT. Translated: CASTRGGGRGGNTIYF.

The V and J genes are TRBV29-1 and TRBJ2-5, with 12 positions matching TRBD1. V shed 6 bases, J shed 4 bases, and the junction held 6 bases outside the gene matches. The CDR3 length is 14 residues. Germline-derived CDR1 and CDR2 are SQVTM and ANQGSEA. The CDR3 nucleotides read TGCAGCGTCCGGGACAGGGGGCGCATAGAGACCCAGTACTTC. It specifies CSVRDRGRIETQYF.

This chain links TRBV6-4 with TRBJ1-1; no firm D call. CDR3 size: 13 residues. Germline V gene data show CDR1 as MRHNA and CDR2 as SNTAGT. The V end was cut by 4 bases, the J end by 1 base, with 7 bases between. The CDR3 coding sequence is TGTGCCAGCAGTGTTAAAGAGAACACTGAAGCTTTCTTT. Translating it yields CASSVKENTEAFF.

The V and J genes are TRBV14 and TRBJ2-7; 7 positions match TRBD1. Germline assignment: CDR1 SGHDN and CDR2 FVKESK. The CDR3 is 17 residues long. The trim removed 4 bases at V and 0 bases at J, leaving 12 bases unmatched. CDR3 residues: CASSRENRQGSSYEQYF. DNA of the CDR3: TGTGCCAGCAGCCGAGAAAACCGACAGGGAAGCTCCTACGAGCAGTACTTC.

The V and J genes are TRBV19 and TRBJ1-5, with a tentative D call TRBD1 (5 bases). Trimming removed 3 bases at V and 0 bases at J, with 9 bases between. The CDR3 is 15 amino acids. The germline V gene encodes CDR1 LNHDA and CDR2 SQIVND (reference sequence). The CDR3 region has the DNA TGTGCCAGTAGTATGGACAATTATAGCAATCAGCCCCAGCATTTT. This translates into CASSMDNYSNQPQHF.

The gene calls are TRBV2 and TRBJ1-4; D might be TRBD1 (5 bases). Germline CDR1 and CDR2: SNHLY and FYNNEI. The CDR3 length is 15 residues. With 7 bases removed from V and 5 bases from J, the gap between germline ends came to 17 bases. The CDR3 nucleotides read TGTGCCAGCATTCTCGTGGGGGTACCCAATGAAAAACTGTTTTTT. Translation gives CASILVGVPNEKLFF.

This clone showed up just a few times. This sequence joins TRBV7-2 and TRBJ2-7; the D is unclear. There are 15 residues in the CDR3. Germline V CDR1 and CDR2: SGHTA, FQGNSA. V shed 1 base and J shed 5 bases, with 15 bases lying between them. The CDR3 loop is CASSLGSLSVNEQYV. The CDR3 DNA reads TGTGCCAGCAGCTTAGGATCGTTGTCGGTAAACGAGCAGTACGTC.

CDR3 nucleotide sequence: TGTGCCAGCAGCCCCCGAACAGGGGGGGGGTCTGAAGCTTTCTTT. Translated: CASSPRTGGGSEAFF. The rearrangement joins TRBV11-3 to TRBJ1-1; 8 bases map to TRBD1. The V segment lost 5 bases and the J segment 6 bases; nucleotides outside the gene matches: 11. This CDR3 spans 15 amino acids. Germline V gives CDR1 SGHNT, CDR2 YENEEA. The whole variable domain, remainder taken from reference TRBV11-3 and TRBJ1-1, is EAGVVQSPRYKIIEKKQPVAFWCNPISGHNTLYWYLQNLGQGPELLIRYENEEAVDDSQLPKDRFSAERLKGVDSTLKIQPAELGDSAVYLCASSPRTGGGSEAFFGQGTRLTVV.

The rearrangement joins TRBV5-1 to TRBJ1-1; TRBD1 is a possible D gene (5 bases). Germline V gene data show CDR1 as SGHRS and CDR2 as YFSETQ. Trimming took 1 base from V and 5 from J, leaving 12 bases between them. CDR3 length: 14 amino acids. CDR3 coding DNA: TGCGCCAGCAGCTTGAGGGGCAGAGGAACTGAAGCTTTCTTT. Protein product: CASSLRGRGTEAFF.

As DNA, the CDR3 is TGTGCCAGCTCACGGGCCTCTGGAAACACCATATATTTT. It is translated as CASSRASGNTIYF. The rearrangement joins TRBV18 to TRBJ1-3; D gene uncertain. The germline gives CDR1 KGHSH, CDR2 LQKENI. V lost 4 bases, J lost 0 bases, and 4 bases lay in between. This CDR3 has 13 residues.

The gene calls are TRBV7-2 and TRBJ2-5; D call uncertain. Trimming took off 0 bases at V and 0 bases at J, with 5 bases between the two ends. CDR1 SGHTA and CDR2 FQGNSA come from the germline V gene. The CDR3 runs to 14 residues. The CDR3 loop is CASSLAGNQETQYF. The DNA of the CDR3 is TGTGCCAGCAGCTTAGCAGGGAACCAAGAGACCCAGTACTTC.

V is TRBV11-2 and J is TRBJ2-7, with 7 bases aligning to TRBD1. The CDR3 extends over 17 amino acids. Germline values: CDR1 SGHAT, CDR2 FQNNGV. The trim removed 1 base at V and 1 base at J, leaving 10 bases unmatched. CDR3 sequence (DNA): TGTGCCAGCAGCTTAGTGGGGACAGCCAAATTTTCCTACGAGCAGTACTTC. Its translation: CASSLVGTAKFSYEQYF. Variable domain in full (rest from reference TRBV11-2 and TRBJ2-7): EAGVAQSPRYKIIEKRQSVAFWCNPISGHATLYWYQQILGQGPKLLIQFQNNGVVDDSQLPKDRFSAERLKGVDSTLKIQPAKLEDSAVYLCASSLVGTAKFSYEQYFGPGTRLTVT.

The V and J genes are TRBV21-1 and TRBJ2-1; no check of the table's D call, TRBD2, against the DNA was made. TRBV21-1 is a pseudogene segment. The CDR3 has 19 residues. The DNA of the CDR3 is TGTGCCAGCAGCAAAGAAACTAGCGGAGGGTCTAGCTCCTACAATGAGCAGTTCTTC. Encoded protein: CASSKETSGGSSSYNEQFF.

The CDR3 sequence: CASSEWREGTQYF. The CDR3 bases are TGTGCCAGCAGTGAATGGCGGGAGGGGACCCAGTACTTC. The chain carries TRBV6-1 and TRBJ2-5, with 9 nucleotides matching TRBD2. The CDR3 contains 13 residues. The trim removed 2 bases at V and 7 bases at J, leaving 2 bases unmatched. Germline CDR1 MNHNS, CDR2 SASEGT.

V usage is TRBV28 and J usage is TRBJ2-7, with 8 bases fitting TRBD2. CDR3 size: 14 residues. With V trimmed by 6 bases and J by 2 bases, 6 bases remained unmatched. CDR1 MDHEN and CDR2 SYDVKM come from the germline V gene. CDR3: CASRASGPTYEQYF. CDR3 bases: TGTGCCAGCAGGGCTAGCGGGCCAACCTACGAGCAGTACTTC.

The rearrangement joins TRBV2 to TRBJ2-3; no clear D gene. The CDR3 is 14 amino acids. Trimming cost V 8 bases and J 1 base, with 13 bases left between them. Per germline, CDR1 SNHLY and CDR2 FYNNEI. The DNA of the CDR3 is TGTGCCAGCCGTAGTTTCACCCGCACAGATACGCAGTATTTT. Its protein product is CASRSFTRTDTQYF.

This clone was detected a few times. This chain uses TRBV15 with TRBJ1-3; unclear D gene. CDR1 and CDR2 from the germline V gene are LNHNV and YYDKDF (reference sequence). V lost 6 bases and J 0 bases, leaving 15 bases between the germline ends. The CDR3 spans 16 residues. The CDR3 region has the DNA TGTGCCACCAGTGGGGAAGAGAACCCCTCTGGAAACACCATATATTTT. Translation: CATSGEENPSGNTIYF.

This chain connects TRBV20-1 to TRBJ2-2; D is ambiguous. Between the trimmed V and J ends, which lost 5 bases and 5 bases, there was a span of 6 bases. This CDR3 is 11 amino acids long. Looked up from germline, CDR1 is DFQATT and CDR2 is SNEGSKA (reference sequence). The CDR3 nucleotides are TGCAGTGCTCCCCGGACCGGGGAGCTGTTTTTT. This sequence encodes CSAPRTGELFF.

CDR3: CASSLFGLGENTEAFF. The CDR3 nucleotides read TGTGCCAGCAGTTTATTTGGGTTAGGGGAGAACACTGAAGCTTTCTTT. The chain is built from TRBV27 and TRBJ1-1; perhaps TRBD1 as D (5 bases). This CDR3 is 16 amino acids long. Germline CDR1 MNHEY, CDR2 SMNVEV (reference sequence). Trimming pared 1 base from V and 1 base from J, leaving 13 bases between.

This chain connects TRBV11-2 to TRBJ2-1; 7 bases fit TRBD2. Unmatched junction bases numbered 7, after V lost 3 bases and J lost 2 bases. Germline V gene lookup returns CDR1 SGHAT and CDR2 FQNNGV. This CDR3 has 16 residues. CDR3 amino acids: CASSFRGAGTYNEQFF. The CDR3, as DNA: TGTGCCAGCAGCTTTCGAGGAGCGGGGACCTACAATGAGCAGTTCTTC.

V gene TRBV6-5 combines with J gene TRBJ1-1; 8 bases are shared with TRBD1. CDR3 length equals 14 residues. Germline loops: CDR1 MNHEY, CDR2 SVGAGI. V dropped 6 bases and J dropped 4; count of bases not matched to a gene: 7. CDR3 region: CASRSTGETTEAFF. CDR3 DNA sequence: TGTGCCAGCAGGTCGACAGGGGAGACCACTGAAGCTTTCTTT.

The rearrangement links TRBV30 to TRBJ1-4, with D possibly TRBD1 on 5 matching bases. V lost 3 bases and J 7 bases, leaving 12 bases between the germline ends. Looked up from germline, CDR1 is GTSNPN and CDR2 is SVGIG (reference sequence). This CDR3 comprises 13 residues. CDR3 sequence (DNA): TGTGCCTGGAGGAGGCAGGGCGGTGAAAAACTGTTTTTT. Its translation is CAWRRQGGEKLFF. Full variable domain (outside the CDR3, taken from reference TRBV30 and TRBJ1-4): SQTIHQWPATLVQPVGSPLSLECTVEGTSNPNLYWYRQAAGRGLQLLFYSVGIGQISSEVPQNLSASRPQDRQFILSSKKLLLSDSGFYLCAWRRQGGEKLFFGSGTQLSVL.

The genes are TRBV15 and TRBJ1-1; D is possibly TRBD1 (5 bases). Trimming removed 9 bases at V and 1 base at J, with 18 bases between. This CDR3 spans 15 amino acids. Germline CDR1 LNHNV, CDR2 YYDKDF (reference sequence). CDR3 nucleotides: TGTGCCACGTTGGGGGGTTCGGGCAGGAACACTGAAGCTTTCTTT. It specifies CATLGGSGRNTEAFF.

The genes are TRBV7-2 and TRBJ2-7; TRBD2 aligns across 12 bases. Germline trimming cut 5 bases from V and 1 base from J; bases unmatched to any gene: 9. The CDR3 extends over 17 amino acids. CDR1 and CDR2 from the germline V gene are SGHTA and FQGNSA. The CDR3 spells CASSPGLAGMWSYEQYF. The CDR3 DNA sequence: TGTGCCAGCAGCCCTGGACTAGCGGGAATGTGGTCCTACGAGCAGTACTTC.